This is a list of T cell receptor beta chains from one sample in a study of T cell changes during pregnancy in multiple sclerosis. Repertoires were generated with immunoSEQ multiplex PCR, while TCRdb's copy carries only in-frame clones and drops some. The profile shows 55,000 to 70,000 clones, around nine tenths of them singletons. The sequenced sample was peripheral blood, obtained in the first trimester of pregnancy. The receptors here all came from a female donor in good health, enrolled as a control in a pregnancy study. CDR3s include the opening cysteine and the closing phenylalanine or tryptophan. Fields, in order: CDR3 protein, CDR3 DNA, V gene, clone size, J gene, D gene. A D gene is named only where the DNA matches it firmly. The size of a clone is reported for some rows only, either as once, few or many, or as a class for expanded clones.

CAISEYATGELFF | TGTGCCATCAGTGAGTACGCGACCGGGGAGCTGTTTTTT | TRBV10-3 | . | TRBJ2-2 | .
CAWRVQAGSGNTIYF | TGTGCCTGGAGGGTTCAGGCGGGGTCTGGAAACACCATATATTTT | TRBV30 | . | TRBJ1-3 | .
CAWSVVGTGVLPMNTEAFF | TGTGCCTGGAGTGTAGTCGGGACAGGGGTCCTGCCGATGAACACTGAAGCTTTCTTT | TRBV30 | . | TRBJ1-1 | TRBD1
CASRPRLSGQSEAFF | TGTGCCAGTAGACCAAGGCTATCCGGACAGTCTGAAGCTTTCTTT | TRBV19 | . | TRBJ1-1 | .
CASSWADPYNEQFF | TGTGCCAGCTCTTGGGCTGACCCCTACAATGAGCAGTTCTTC | TRBV18 | . | TRBJ2-1 | .
CASSYARNTEAFF | TGTGCCAGCAGTTACGCCAGAAACACTGAAGCTTTCTTT | TRBV6-5 | . | TRBJ1-1 | .
CAWRRQQFNTEAFF | TGTGCCTGGAGAAGACAGCAATTTAACACTGAAGCTTTCTTT | TRBV30 | . | TRBJ1-1 | .
CASSTSSGNTIYF | TGTGCCAGCAGCACTTCCTCTGGAAACACCATATATTTT | TRBV9 | . | TRBJ1-3 | .
CSDGTRNGYEQFF | TGCAGCGACGGGACTAGAAATGGTTATGAGCAGTTCTTC | TRBV29-1 | . | TRBJ2-1 | TRBD2
CASSYSQQGYEQYF | TGTGCCAGCAGTTACTCGCAACAGGGGTACGAGCAGTACTTC | TRBV6-5 | . | TRBJ2-7 | TRBD1
CASSRLHSGNTIYF | TGTGCCAGCAGCCGTTTACACTCTGGAAACACCATATATTTT | TRBV7-9 | . | TRBJ1-3 | .
CASSLGQRSEAFF | TGCGCCAGCAGCTTGGGCCAGAGGTCTGAAGCTTTCTTT | TRBV5-1 | . | TRBJ1-1 | .
CAISGLQGDGGYTF | TGTGCCATCAGCGGCCTTCAGGGGGATGGGGGCTACACCTTC | TRBV10-3 | once | TRBJ1-2 | TRBD1
CASSVTGGDEQYF | TGTGCCAGCAGCGTCACAGGGGGCGACGAGCAGTACTTC | TRBV5-6 | few | TRBJ2-7 | TRBD1
CASSLARQGSQPQHF | TGTGCCAGCAGCTTAGCGCGACAGGGGTCTCAGCCCCAGCATTTT | TRBV7-8 | . | TRBJ1-5 | TRBD1
CASSGAGVSYEQYF | TGTGCCAGCAGTGGGGCGGGGGTCTCCTACGAGCAGTACTTC | TRBV6-1 | . | TRBJ2-7 | TRBD2
CASSFRTSGVEQYF | TGTGCCAGCAGTTTCCGGACTAGCGGAGTCGAGCAGTACTTC | TRBV28 | . | TRBJ2-7 | TRBD2
CASEVGRTGELFF | TGCGCCAGCGAGGTGGGTCGGACCGGGGAGCTGTTTTTT | TRBV10-2 | . | TRBJ2-2 | .
CASRTANQETQYF | TGTGCCAGCCGTACAGCCAACCAAGAGACCCAGTACTTC | TRBV2 | . | TRBJ2-5 | .
CASSLTGTARNTGELFF | TGTGCCAGCAGCTTAACGGGGACAGCCCGGAACACCGGGGAGCTGTTTTTT | TRBV7-3 | . | TRBJ2-2 | TRBD1
CASSLTGTPGNTIYF | TGTGCCAGCAGCCTGACAGGGACTCCTGGAAACACCATATATTTT | TRBV11-1 | . | TRBJ1-3 | TRBD1
CASSLRGGQYF | TGTGCCAGCAGCCTGAGGGGGGGGCAGTACTTC | TRBV5-6 | once | TRBJ2-5 | .
CASSLEGGASYGYTF | TGCGCCAGCAGCTTGGAGGGGGGGGCTTCCTATGGCTACACCTTC | TRBV5-1 | . | TRBJ1-2 | .
CATSTRGGGYTF | TGTGCCACCAGCACCCGGGGGGGTGGCTACACCTTC | TRBV15 | . | TRBJ1-2 | .
CASRFTGGWNTEAFF | TGTGCCAGCAGATTTACAGGGGGATGGAACACTGAAGCTTTCTTT | TRBV5-8 | . | TRBJ1-1 | TRBD1
CASYADRGDKKAFF | TGTGCCAGTTATGCGGACAGGGGTGACAAAAAGGCTTTCTTT | TRBV19 | . | TRBJ1-1 | TRBD1
CASSLERAQFF | TGTGCCAGCAGCTTAGAGAGAGCGCAGTTCTTC | TRBV7-9 | . | TRBJ2-1 | .
CASSKGTSGSYNEQFF | TGTGCCAGTAGTAAGGGGACTAGCGGGAGCTACAATGAGCAGTTCTTC | TRBV19 | . | TRBJ2-1 | TRBD2
CASSLPGERGYTF | TGTGCCAGCAGCCTACCGGGAGAACGAGGCTACACCTTC | TRBV7-3 | . | TRBJ1-2 | .
CAWSELAGTDTQYF | TGTGCCTGGAGTGAGCTAGCGGGCACAGATACGCAGTATTTT | TRBV30 | . | TRBJ2-3 | TRBD2
CASSSGNYGYTF | TGTGCCAGCAGCTCAGGGAACTATGGCTACACCTTC | TRBV11-2 | few | TRBJ1-2 | .
CASSYVTGGYEAFF | TGTGCCAGCAGTTACGTGACAGGGGGCTATGAAGCTTTCTTT | TRBV6-6 | once | TRBJ1-1 | TRBD1
CASSPSGGEADTQYF | TGTGCCAGCAGTCCAAGCGGAGGGGAGGCAGATACGCAGTATTTT | TRBV6-4 | . | TRBJ2-3 | .
CASSQRTGSPLHF | TGTGCCAGCAGCCAACGGACAGGTTCACCCCTCCACTTT | TRBV7-9 | few | TRBJ1-6 | TRBD1
CASSFGGIQDGYTF | TGCGCCAGCAGCTTTGGGGGGATTCAGGATGGCTACACCTTC | TRBV5-1 | . | TRBJ1-2 | .
CASRVQGGTEAFF | TGTGCCAGCAGAGTACAGGGGGGCACTGAAGCTTTCTTT | TRBV6-1 | . | TRBJ1-1 | TRBD1
CASTDRANYGYTF | TGTGCCAGCACGGACAGGGCAAACTATGGCTACACCTTC | TRBV19 | . | TRBJ1-2 | TRBD1
CASSVYEAFF | TGTGCCAGCAGTGTTTATGAAGCTTTCTTT | TRBV6-1 | . | TRBJ1-1 | .
CASSDTSGPTDTQYF | TGTGCCAGCAGTGATACTAGCGGACCCACAGATACGCAGTATTTT | TRBV2 | . | TRBJ2-3 | TRBD2
CASSSHSVETQYF | TGTGCCAGCAGCTCCCATAGCGTTGAGACCCAGTACTTC | TRBV7-2 | . | TRBJ2-5 | .
CASSKDTNTEAFF | TGTGCCAGTAGTAAGGACACGAACACTGAAGCTTTCTTT | TRBV19 | few | TRBJ1-1 | .
CASSPNRDTEAFF | TGTGCCAGCAGCCCAAACAGGGACACTGAAGCTTTCTTT | TRBV5-4 | . | TRBJ1-1 | .
CATSFTGVGELFF | TGTGCCACCAGTTTCACAGGGGTAGGGGAGCTGTTTTTT | TRBV15 | once | TRBJ2-2 | TRBD1
CASSYPEGSTYEQYF | TGTGCCAGCAGTTACCCTGAGGGCAGTACCTACGAGCAGTACTTC | TRBV6-6 | . | TRBJ2-7 | .
CASKRTGQGSRETQYF | TGTGCCAGCAAGCGAACAGGGCAGGGAAGCAGAGAGACCCAGTACTTC | TRBV2 | . | TRBJ2-5 | .
CASSLLPRGVAPEQYF | TGTGCCAGCAGTTTATTGCCCCGGGGGGTAGCCCCCGAGCAGTACTTC | TRBV28 | . | TRBJ2-7 | TRBD2
CASSFGPNSNQPQHF | TGTGCCAGCAGCTTTGGGCCGAATAGCAATCAGCCCCAGCATTTT | TRBV5-5 | . | TRBJ1-5 | .
CAWSRDGELFF | TGTGCCTGGAGTCGGGACGGGGAGCTGTTTTTT | TRBV30 | . | TRBJ2-2 | .
CAAKQGFGELFF | TGTGCCGCGAAACAGGGCTTCGGGGAGCTGTTTTTT | TRBV2 | . | TRBJ2-2 | .
CASSLNRLSNQPQHF | TGTGCCAGCTCACTGAACAGACTAAGCAATCAGCCCCAGCATTTT | TRBV18 | . | TRBJ1-5 | .
CASSQGGQGPYEQYF | TGTGCCAGCAGCCAAGGGGGACAGGGTCCCTACGAGCAGTACTTC | TRBV4-2 | once | TRBJ2-7 | TRBD1
CAWAPLGQSGEQYF | TGTGCCTGGGCCCCCTTAGGGCAATCAGGGGAGCAGTACTTC | TRBV30 | . | TRBJ2-7 | .
CASSPTGLVYEQYF | TGTGCCAGCAGTCCTACAGGGCTCGTGTACGAGCAGTACTTC | TRBV7-2 | . | TRBJ2-7 | .